The rows below give T cell receptor beta chains drawn from one sample of a study of beta chain features in type 1 diabetes. Sequencing used immunoSEQ multiplex PCR; TCRdb keeps in-frame clones, though not all of them. The sample includes around 310,000 clones, roughly 14% of them seen just once. Sequenced sample: naive CD4+ T cells from blood. These receptors came from a woman under 30 with type 1 diabetes. The CDR3 runs from the conserved cysteine through the conserved F or W.

14,TRBJ2-1,TRBV18,CASSTGQPGNEQFF
13,TRBJ2-3,TRBV21-1,CASSKMSSDTQYF
13,TRBJ1-2,TRBV5-1,CASSLAVSFGYTF
13,TRBJ1-5,TRBV29-1,CSVGGGGGQPQHF
17,TRBJ2-3,TRBV11-2,CASSRRGAGGLTDTQYF
15,TRBJ2-7,TRBV28,CASSLWRGPGDEQYF
13,TRBJ2-1,TRBV13,CASSLSGVSEQFF
17,TRBJ1-2,TRBV19,CASSESGTGNLNYGYTF
12,TRBJ2-1,TRBV11-2,CASSEQGGEQFF
15,TRBJ2-4,TRBV6-5,CASSYSVALGNIQYF
13,TRBJ1-1,TRBV15,CATSVDLNTEAFF
15,TRBJ1-5,TRBV18,CASSPSPGGNQPQHF
14,TRBJ2-5,TRBV29-1,CSVEAHRGRETQYF
17,TRBJ2-1,TRBV21-1,CASSRRLGQGSKNEQFF
10,TRBJ2-5,TRBV20-1,CSARKETQYF
12,TRBJ1-1,TRBV18,CASSTLETEAFF
12,TRBJ1-1,TRBV29-1,CSVYTQYTEAFF
18,TRBJ2-1,TRBV19,CASSIFGRPQGIINEQFF
13,TRBJ2-7,TRBV5-1,CASIGTGSDEQYF
14,TRBJ2-2,TRBV7-2,CASSPQGWTGELFF
15,TRBJ2-3,TRBV18,CASSPSTASTDTQYF
13,TRBJ2-1,TRBV18,CASSSQVNNEQFF
14,TRBJ2-3,TRBV6-6,CASSYGRGTDTQYF
16,TRBJ2-1,TRBV4-3,CASSRGLAGSHNEQFF
12,TRBJ2-2,TRBV19,CASSSGAGELFF
15,TRBJ2-1,TRBV7-9,CASSLHSGTYNEQFF
17,TRBJ1-1,TRBV2,CASRGKSDRGPGTEAFF
14,TRBJ1-1,TRBV18,CASSPSLGREEAFF
14,TRBJ2-4,TRBV29-1,CSVVTGLAKNIQYF
13,TRBJ2-2,TRBV5-1,CASSLSGSGELFF
15,TRBJ2-3,TRBV7-9,CASSLGGTGADTQYF
14,TRBJ2-5,TRBV4-1,CASRIRTGERTQYF
13,TRBJ2-7,TRBV29-1,CSTRTDLSYEQYF
15,TRBJ1-2,TRBV6-6,CASSYSSGVNYGYTF
15,TRBJ1-2,TRBV7-8,CASSRRRDRTDGYTF
14,TRBJ2-1,TRBV10-3,CAISGQVSVNEQFF
15,TRBJ2-5,TRBV5-1,CASSLVSVPEETQYF
16,TRBJ1-1,TRBV5-1,CASSWGPGGMNTEAFF
13,TRBJ1-1,TRBV29-1,CSVVLQGNTEAFF
15,TRBJ1-2,TRBV28,CASSFPGQTTYGYTF
12,TRBJ1-1,TRBV29-1,CSVNRGQAEAFF
17,TRBJ2-1,TRBV4-1,CASSQEAGGSSYNEQFF
18,TRBJ2-5,TRBV7-2,CASSFLTSGSLFGETQYF
15,TRBJ2-5,TRBV28,CASSAGTANGETQYF
13,TRBJ2-1,TRBV30,CAGTGSGRAGQFF
13,TRBJ2-3,TRBV9,CASSESIRDTQYF
13,TRBJ2-1,TRBV2,CASSGRTRNEQFF
16,TRBJ2-3,TRBV7-2,CASSSGLVRDTDTQYF
16,TRBJ2-2,TRBV4-1,CASSRRAERGTGELFF
10,TRBJ2-3,TRBV25-1,CASRNRVGYF
17,TRBJ1-2,TRBV19,CASSGRTGLFGGYGYTF
14,TRBJ1-2,TRBV29-1,CSVDTLTPLYGYTF
16,TRBJ2-1,TRBV5-6,CASRPGLAGVQNEQFF
11,TRBJ2-1,TRBV10-3,CAITYSGEQFF